This T cell receptor (beta chain) originates from a study of human T cells and chemical hapten exposure. Study details: Alopecia areata, totalis or universalis affected patients, mainly female.

Findings and caveats of the study: With alopecia, donors may have immune responses unlike healthy people's.

The sample's time point: patch test 3, about 24 weeks after DPC sensitization. The treatment is: therapeutic diphenylcyclopropenone sensitization with weekly scalp DPC. In TCRdb, the RACE reads were re-called with MiXCR into one record per CDR3 protein. The table lists more than 100,000 distinct CDR3 sequences, roughly 12% of them singletons. V lost 8 bases and J 4 bases, leaving 19 bases between the germline ends. Germline CDR1 is MDHEN and CDR2 is SYDVKM. The CDR3 is made up of 15 amino acids. About this clonotype: Its matching antigen is unknown.

The receptor comes from a woman aged 45-65 years with alopecia areata. Some clones in this sample may be carry-over from other donors' samples. This sample comprised whole blood, obtained in connection with sensitization to the hapten diphenylcyclopropenone (DPC). The rearrangement uses TRBV28 and TRBJ2-3; D might be TRBD1 or TRBD2, each matching 6 bases. The CDR3 region is CASFPAGGGPDTQYF. The DNA for the CDR3 is TGTGCCAGCTTTCCCGCCGGTGGGGGGCCAGATACGCAGTATTTT.